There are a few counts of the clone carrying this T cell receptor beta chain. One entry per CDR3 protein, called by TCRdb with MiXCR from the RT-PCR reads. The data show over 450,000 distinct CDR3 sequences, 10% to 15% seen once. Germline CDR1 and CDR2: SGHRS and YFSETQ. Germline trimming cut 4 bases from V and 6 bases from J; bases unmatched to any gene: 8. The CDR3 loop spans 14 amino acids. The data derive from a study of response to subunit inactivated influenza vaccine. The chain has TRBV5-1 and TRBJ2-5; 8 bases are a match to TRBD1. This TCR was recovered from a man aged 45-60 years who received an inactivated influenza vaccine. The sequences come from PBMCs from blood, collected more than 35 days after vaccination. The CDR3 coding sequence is TGCGCCAGCAGCCCAGGACAGGGCTGGAAGACCCAGTACTTC. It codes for CASSPGQGWKTQYF.